Below are 23 T cell receptor beta chains sequenced from a single sample in a study of CD8 T cells in ankylosing spondylitis (dated by TCRdb to 2015 to 2018). Receptor amplification or capture employed 5' RACE. TCRdb shows the sequencer as Illumina HiSeq 2500. TCRdb applied fastp at Q25 and MiXCR to the public reads, then kept only in-frame beta chains. Every CDR3 protein is listed once, alongside the most common genes and DNA of its rows. The sample profile shows 300,000 to 350,000 distinct CDR3 sequences; about 20% of them were found once. 3.5% to 4.5% of the sample is held by the ten biggest clonotypes. Sequences were obtained from blood, either unsorted or a sorted T cell fraction (not recorded which). Receptor source: a female donor with ankylosing spondylitis or in good health (not recorded which).

This clonotype has a count of ten or more. The chain links TRBV29-1 to TRBJ2-5; D gene ambiguous. Trimming took 5 bases from V and 5 from J, leaving 6 bases between them. CDR1 SQVTM and CDR2 ANQGSEA come from the germline V gene. This CDR3 spans 10 amino acids. The CDR3 here is CSVSDETQYF. CDR3 bases: TGCAGCGTTTCAGATGAGACCCAGTACTTC.

This clonotype was observed many times. V is TRBV29-1 and J is TRBJ2-4, with 8 bases matching TRBD1. Germline CDR1 is SQVTM and CDR2 is ANQGSEA. The V segment lost 2 bases and the J segment 5 bases; nucleotides outside the gene matches: 2. The CDR3 totals 13 residues. CDR3 sequence: CSVESDRENIQYF. CDR3 sequence (DNA): TGCAGCGTTGAATCGGACAGGGAAAACATTCAGTACTTC.

This clonotype has more than one count but fewer than ten. The chain links TRBV5-1 to TRBJ2-5; weak D call: TRBD2 (6 bases). V lost 4 bases and J 5 bases, leaving 18 bases between the germline ends. The germline gives CDR1 SGHRS, CDR2 YFSETQ. CDR3 length: 15 residues. The CDR3 coding sequence is TGCGCCAGCAGCGGGCCTAAACTAGCCCGGGAGACCCAGTACTTC. It is translated as CASSGPKLARETQYF.

This clonotype was seen ten or more times. This chain links TRBV7-2 with TRBJ2-1; a possible D gene is TRBD1 (6 bases). Trimming left V 2 bases short and J 12 bases short, with 11 bases between. Per germline, CDR1 SGHTA and CDR2 FQGNSA. There are 12 residues in the CDR3. DNA for the CDR3: TGTGCCAGCAGCTTAAGGGACACCACGCAGTTCTTC. This encodes CASSLRDTTQFF. Drawing the rest from reference TRBV7-2 and TRBJ2-1, the complete variable domain is GAGVSQSPSNKVTEKGKDVELRCDPISGHTALYWYRQSLGQGLEFLIYFQGNSAPDKSGLPSDRFSAERTGGSVSTLTIQRTQQEDSAVYLCASSLRDTTQFFGPGTRLTVL.

The CDR3 DNA reads as TGTGCCAGCAAGGACGTTGGGTTTCCAGATACGCAGTATTTT. Translated, it gives CASKDVGFPDTQYF. The rearrangement uses TRBV2 and TRBJ2-3; unclear D gene. V was pared by 7 bases and J by 4 bases, with 15 bases between. The germline V gene encodes CDR1 SNHLY and CDR2 FYNNEI. There are 14 residues in the CDR3.

The chain is built from TRBV4-3 and TRBJ1-2; 7 bases agree with TRBD1. Per the germline V gene, CDR1 is LGHNA and CDR2 is YSLEER. The CDR3 contains 16 residues. V gave up 0 bases and J gave up 5 bases; unmatched junction bases: 9. CDR3 region: CASSQDQGQKGYGYTF. The CDR3 DNA is TGCGCCAGCAGCCAAGATCAGGGACAGAAGGGGTATGGCTACACCTTC.

This clonotype came up a few times. This sequence joins TRBV10-3 and TRBJ2-1, with no clear D. Between the trimmed V and J ends, which lost 0 bases and 7 bases, there was a span of 10 bases. Per germline, CDR1 ENHRY and CDR2 SYGVKD. The CDR3 has 14 amino acids. CDR3 DNA: TGTGCCATCAGTGAGTCGACCGGGTGGAATGAGCAGTTCTTC. Translated, it gives CAISESTGWNEQFF.

The V and J genes are TRBV18 and TRBJ1-6; 8 bases agree with TRBD1. This CDR3 region has 14 residues. The V gene's germline CDR1 is KGHSH and CDR2 LQKENI. Losses at the gene ends were 7 bases for V and 7 bases for J; bases not matched to a gene: 6. The CDR3 sequence is CASLPDRENSPLHF. CDR3 in DNA: TGTGCCAGCTTACCGGACAGGGAGAATTCACCCCTCCACTTT.

This clonotype has just a few counts. The CDR3 sequence: CASPAVGTAYEQYF. In DNA form, the CDR3 reads TGTGCCAGTCCTGCGGTCGGGACCGCCTACGAGCAGTACTTC. The chain has TRBV6-1 and TRBJ2-7; D could derive from TRBD1 or TRBD2 (5 bases each). There are 14 residues in the CDR3. Trimming stripped 9 bases from V and 2 bases from J, with 17 bases between. Germline CDR1 reads MNHNS; CDR2 reads SASEGT.

The chain recombines TRBV20-1 with TRBJ1-5; TRBD1 is a possible D gene (5 bases). Germline lookup yields CDR1 DFQATT and CDR2 SNEGSKA (reference sequence). The V end lost 3 bases, the J end lost 0 bases, and 9 bases lay between the germline ends. This CDR3 spans 14 amino acids. CDR3 sequence (DNA): TGCAGTGCTAGCCGGGGGTATAGCAATCAGCCCCAGCATTTT. Its protein is CSASRGYSNQPQHF.

The rearrangement joins TRBV7-9 to TRBJ1-2; a weak D match, TRBD1 (5 bases). CDR1 is SEHNR, CDR2 FQNEAQ, per germline (reference sequence). There are 16 residues in the CDR3. Deletions cut 0 bases from V and 4 bases from J, with 15 bases between. DNA for the CDR3: TGTGCCAGCAGCTTAGCCAACCCCGGGGGTGGCTATGGCTACACCTTC. Protein: CASSLANPGGGYGYTF.

V and J are TRBV7-2 and TRBJ2-1; D is uncertain. This CDR3 contains 17 residues. Germline assignment: CDR1 SGHTA and CDR2 FQGNSA. The V and J ends lost 5 bases and 3 bases respectively, with 20 bases between them. CDR3 DNA sequence: TGTGCCAGCAGCCTAAGTCCCCCGTGGGCGGACTACAATGAGCAGTTCTTC. The encoded protein is CASSLSPPWADYNEQFF.

The chain employs TRBV7-9 and TRBJ1-5; the D gene is possibly TRBD1 (5 bases). V was pared by 4 bases and J by 3 bases, with 10 bases between. Germline V gives CDR1 SEHNR, CDR2 FQNEAQ (reference sequence). The CDR3 is 14 residues long. CDR3 loop: CASSYEGLNQPQHF. In DNA form, the CDR3 reads TGTGCCAGCAGCTACGAGGGACTCAATCAGCCCCAGCATTTT.

V and J are TRBV29-1 and TRBJ1-5, with a tentative D call TRBD1 (6 bases). Germline CDR1 is SQVTM and CDR2 is ANQGSEA. The germline V and J ends were trimmed by 1 base and 7 bases, with 11 bases remaining between them. CDR3 size: 13 residues. The CDR3 sequence is CSVEAGGGQPQHF. In DNA form, the CDR3 reads TGCAGCGTTGAAGCGGGGGGCGGACAGCCCCAGCATTTT.

The rearrangement links TRBV7-2 to TRBJ2-3; D gene uncertain. This CDR3 is built from 15 residues. Germline lookup yields CDR1 SGHTA and CDR2 FQGNSA. The V and J ends lost 7 bases and 3 bases respectively, with 17 bases between them. The CDR3 protein is CASTLKKPQTDTQYF. The CDR3 DNA is TGTGCCAGCACTCTTAAAAAACCCCAGACAGATACGCAGTATTTT. Based on the CDR3 plus reference TRBV7-2 and TRBJ2-3, the full variable domain is GAGVSQSPSNKVTEKGKDVELRCDPISGHTALYWYRQSLGQGLEFLIYFQGNSAPDKSGLPSDRFSAERTGGSVSTLTIQRTQQEDSAVYLCASTLKKPQTDTQYFGPGTRLTVL.

The chain links TRBV5-1 to TRBJ2-1; TRBD2 agrees at 11 bases. Unmatched junction bases numbered 12, after V lost 4 bases and J lost 9 bases. The V gene's germline CDR1 is SGHRS and CDR2 YFSETQ. The CDR3 length is 16 residues. CDR3 sequence (DNA): TGCGCCAGCAGCGTGGCTTTAGCGGGAGGGCCGGGTGAGCAGTTCTTC. This encodes CASSVALAGGPGEQFF. Combining the CDR3 with reference TRBV5-1 and TRBJ2-1 gives the whole variable domain KAGVTQTPRYLIKTRGQQVTLSCSPISGHRSVSWYQQTPGQGLQFLFEYFSETQRNKGNFPGRFSGRQFSNSRSEMNVSTLELGDSALYLCASSVALAGGPGEQFFGPGTRLTVL.

As regards this clonotype: Germline is not matched at one junction end, which may reflect a read error. This rearrangement joins TRBV5-1 to TRBJ2-1; 7 bases line up with TRBD2. This CDR3 is 13 amino acids long. Germline CDR1 and CDR2: SGHRS and YFSETQ. DNA for the CDR3: TGCGCCAACAGCTTGCGGGAGTCCAGTGAGCAGTTCTTC. Amino acid sequence: CANSLRESSEQFF.

The chain employs TRBV20-1 and TRBJ2-7; D is unclear. Deletions cut 7 bases from V and 7 bases from J, with 20 bases between. The germline V gene encodes CDR1 DFQATT and CDR2 SNEGSKA (reference sequence). The CDR3 is 13 amino acids. CDR3: CSDLAPFLGEQYF. CDR3 bases: TGCAGTGATTTGGCGCCTTTCTTGGGTGAGCAGTACTTC.

The rearrangement uses TRBV11-2 and TRBJ2-1, with D possibly being TRBD2 (6 bases). This CDR3 has 13 amino acids. V was shortened by 5 bases and J by 9 bases, with 14 bases between the two germline ends. CDR1 and CDR2 from the germline V gene are SGHAT and FQNNGV. CDR3 nucleotide sequence: TGTGCCAGCAGCGCGACTAGGGGCCCTGAGCAGTTCTTC. Amino acid sequence: CASSATRGPEQFF. Filled out from reference TRBV11-2 and TRBJ2-1, the complete variable domain reads EAGVAQSPRYKIIEKRQSVAFWCNPISGHATLYWYQQILGQGPKLLIQFQNNGVVDDSQLPKDRFSAERLKGVDSTLKIQPAKLEDSAVYLCASSATRGPEQFFGPGTRLTVL.

This clonotype turned up a few times. The chain links TRBV6-1 to TRBJ1-1; no clear D. CDR3 length: 13 amino acids. Germline V gene lookup returns CDR1 MNHNS and CDR2 SASEGT. V lost 7 bases and J lost 1, with 10 bases in between. CDR3 loop: CASKTPPNTEAFF. The CDR3 coding sequence is TGTGCCAGCAAGACACCCCCGAACACTGAAGCTTTCTTT.

At least ten counts were recorded for this clonotype. The V call is TRBV29-1, the J call TRBJ1-2; 7 bases map to TRBD1. Unmatched junction bases numbered 6, after V lost 7 bases and J lost 4 bases. The CDR3 sequence is 12 residues long. Germline V lookup: CDR1 SQVTM, CDR2 ANQGSEA. CDR3 DNA: TGCAGCGCCCGACAGGGTTCCTATGGCTACACCTTC. Translation: CSARQGSYGYTF.

This clonotype was detected only a few times. The rearrangement joins TRBV5-5 to TRBJ2-7, with D possibly being TRBD1 (5 bases). Trimming cost V 1 base and J 3 bases, with 11 bases left between them. Germline V gene lookup returns CDR1 SGHKS and CDR2 YYEKEE (reference sequence). The CDR3 has 14 amino acids. The CDR3 spells CASSLRTPDYEQYF. The DNA for the CDR3 is TGTGCCAGCAGCTTGCGGACACCCGACTACGAGCAGTACTTC. Supplemented by reference TRBV5-5 and TRBJ2-7, the full variable domain reads DAGVTQSPTHLIKTRGQQVTLRCSPISGHKSVSWYQQVLGQGPQFIFQYYEKEERGRGNFPDRFSARQFPNYSSELNVNALLLGDSALYLCASSLRTPDYEQYFGPGTRLTVT.

This chain connects TRBV12-3 or TRBV12-4 to TRBJ1-2; 7 bases map to TRBD1. V shed 5 bases and J 7 bases; nucleotides not matched to a gene: 4. This CDR3 has 12 amino acids. The DNA of the CDR3 is TGTGCCAGCAGTCGACAGGGAAGTGGCTACACCTTC. Protein sequence: CASSRQGSGYTF.